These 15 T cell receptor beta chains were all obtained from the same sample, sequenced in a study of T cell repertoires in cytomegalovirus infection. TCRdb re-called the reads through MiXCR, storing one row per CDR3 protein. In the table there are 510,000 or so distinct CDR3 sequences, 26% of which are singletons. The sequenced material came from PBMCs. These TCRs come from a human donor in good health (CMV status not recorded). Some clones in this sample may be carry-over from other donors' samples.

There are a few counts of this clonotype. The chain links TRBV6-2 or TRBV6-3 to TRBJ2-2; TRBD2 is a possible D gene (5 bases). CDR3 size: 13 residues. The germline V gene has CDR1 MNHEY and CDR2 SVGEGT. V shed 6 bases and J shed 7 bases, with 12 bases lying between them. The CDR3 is CASRNGENGELFF. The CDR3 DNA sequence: TGTGCCAGCAGAAACGGGGAGAACGGGGAGCTGTTTTTT.

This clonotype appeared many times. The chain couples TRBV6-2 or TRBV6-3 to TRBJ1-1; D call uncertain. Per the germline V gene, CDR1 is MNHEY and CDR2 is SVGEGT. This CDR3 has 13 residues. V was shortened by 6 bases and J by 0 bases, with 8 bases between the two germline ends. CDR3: CASSRALNTEAFF. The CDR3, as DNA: TGTGCCAGCAGCCGAGCACTGAACACTGAAGCTTTCTTT.

The CDR3 loop reads CASSPLLGGAYEQYF. The CDR3 DNA sequence: TGTGCCAGCAGTCCGCTTCTGGGAGGTGCGTACGAGCAGTACTTC. The chain links TRBV6-2 or TRBV6-3 to TRBJ2-7; D may be TRBD2 (6 bases). Per germline, CDR1 MNHEY and CDR2 SVGEGT. The CDR3 spans 15 residues. Trimming removed 5 bases from V and 4 bases from J, with 18 bases in between.

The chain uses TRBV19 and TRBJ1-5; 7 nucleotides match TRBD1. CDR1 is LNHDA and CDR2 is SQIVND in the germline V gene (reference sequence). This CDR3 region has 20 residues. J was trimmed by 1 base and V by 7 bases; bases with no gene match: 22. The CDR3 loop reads CASMVRGGRGSSESNQPQHF. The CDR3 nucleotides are TGTGCCAGTATGGTCCGTGGCGGCAGGGGGAGTTCGGAGAGCAATCAGCCCCAGCATTTT.

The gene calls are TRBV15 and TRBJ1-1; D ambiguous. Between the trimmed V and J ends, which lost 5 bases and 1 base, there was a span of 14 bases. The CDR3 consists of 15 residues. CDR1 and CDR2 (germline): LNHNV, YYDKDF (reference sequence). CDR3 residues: CATSGTWGWNTEAFF. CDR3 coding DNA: TGTGCCACCAGCGGTACGTGGGGTTGGAACACTGAAGCTTTCTTT.

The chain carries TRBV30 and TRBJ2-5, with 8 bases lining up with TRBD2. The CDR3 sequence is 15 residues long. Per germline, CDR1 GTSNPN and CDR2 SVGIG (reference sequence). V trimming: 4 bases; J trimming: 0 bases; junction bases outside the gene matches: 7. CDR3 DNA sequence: TGTGCCTGGACCGGGGGGGGGAACAACCAAGAGACCCAGTACTTC. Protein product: CAWTGGGNNQETQYF.

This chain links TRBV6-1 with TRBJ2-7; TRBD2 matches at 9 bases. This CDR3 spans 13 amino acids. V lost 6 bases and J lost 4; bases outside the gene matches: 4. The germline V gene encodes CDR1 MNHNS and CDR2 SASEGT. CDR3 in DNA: TGTGCCAGCAGGGTAGCGGGAGCTTACGAGCAGTACTTC. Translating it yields CASRVAGAYEQYF.

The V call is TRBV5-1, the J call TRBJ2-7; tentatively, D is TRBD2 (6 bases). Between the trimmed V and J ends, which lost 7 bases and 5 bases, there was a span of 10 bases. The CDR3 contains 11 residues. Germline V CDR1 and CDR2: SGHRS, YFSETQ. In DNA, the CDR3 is TGCGCCAGCGGCGGGGCAGACGAGCAGTACTTC. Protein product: CASGGADEQYF.

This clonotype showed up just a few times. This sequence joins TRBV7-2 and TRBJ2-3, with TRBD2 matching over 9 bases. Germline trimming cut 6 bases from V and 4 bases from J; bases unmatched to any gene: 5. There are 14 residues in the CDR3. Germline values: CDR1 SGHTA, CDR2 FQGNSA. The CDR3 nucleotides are TGTGCCAGCAGGTCCGGGACTAGCCCAGATACGCAGTATTTT. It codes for CASRSGTSPDTQYF.

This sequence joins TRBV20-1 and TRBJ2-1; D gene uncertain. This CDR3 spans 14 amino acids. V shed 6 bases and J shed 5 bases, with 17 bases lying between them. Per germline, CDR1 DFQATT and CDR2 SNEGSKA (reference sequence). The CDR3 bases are TGCAGTGCCCTAGAGCTCGCAGATCACAATGAGCAGTTCTTC. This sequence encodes CSALELADHNEQFF.

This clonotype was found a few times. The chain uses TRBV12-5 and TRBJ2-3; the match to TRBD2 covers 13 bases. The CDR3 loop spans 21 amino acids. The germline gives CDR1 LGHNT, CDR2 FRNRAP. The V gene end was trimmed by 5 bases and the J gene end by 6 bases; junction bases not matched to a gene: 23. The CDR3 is CASGPGKPGLAGLGPPDTQYF. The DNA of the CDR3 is TGTGCTAGTGGTCCGGGAAAACCGGGACTAGCGGGGTTGGGACCCCCGGATACGCAGTATTTT. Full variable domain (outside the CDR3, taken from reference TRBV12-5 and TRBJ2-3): DARVTQTPRHKVTEMGQEVTMRCQPILGHNTVFWYRQTMMQGLELLAYFRNRAPLDDSGMPKDRFSAEMPDATLATLKIQPSEPRDSAVYFCASGPGKPGLAGLGPPDTQYFGPGTRLTVL.

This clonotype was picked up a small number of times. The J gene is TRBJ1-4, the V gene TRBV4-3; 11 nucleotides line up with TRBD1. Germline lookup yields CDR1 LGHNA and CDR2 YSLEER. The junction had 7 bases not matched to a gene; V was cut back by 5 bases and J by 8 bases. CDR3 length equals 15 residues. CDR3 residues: CASSEDRGRLEKLFF. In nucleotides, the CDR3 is TGCGCCAGCAGCGAGGACAGGGGGCGGTTGGAAAAACTGTTTTTT.

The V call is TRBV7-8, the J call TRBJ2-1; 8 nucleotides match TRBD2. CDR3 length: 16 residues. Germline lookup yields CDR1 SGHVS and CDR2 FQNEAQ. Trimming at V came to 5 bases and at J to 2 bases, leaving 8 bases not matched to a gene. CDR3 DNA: TGTGCCAGCAGCCCAAAAAGACTAGCGACCTACAATGAGCAGTTCTTC. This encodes CASSPKRLATYNEQFF.

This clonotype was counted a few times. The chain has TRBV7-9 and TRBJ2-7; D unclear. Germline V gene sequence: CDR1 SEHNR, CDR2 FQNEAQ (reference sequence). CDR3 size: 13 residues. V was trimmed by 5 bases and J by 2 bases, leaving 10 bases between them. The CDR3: CASSPPDPYEQYF. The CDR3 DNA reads TGTGCCAGCAGCCCCCCGGATCCCTACGAGCAGTACTTC.

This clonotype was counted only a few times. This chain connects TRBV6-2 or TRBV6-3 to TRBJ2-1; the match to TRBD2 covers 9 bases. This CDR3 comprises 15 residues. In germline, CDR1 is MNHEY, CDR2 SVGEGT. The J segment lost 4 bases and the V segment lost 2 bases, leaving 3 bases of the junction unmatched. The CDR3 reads CASSYPSGAYNEQFF. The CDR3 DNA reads TGTGCCAGCAGTTACCCTAGCGGGGCATACAATGAGCAGTTCTTC.